What follows are 25 T cell receptor beta chains derived from one specimen sequenced in a study of CD8 T cells in Susac syndrome. RNA totalling about 0.5 to 1 ug underwent reverse transcription with random hexamers. MiXCR was run by TCRdb on the immunoSEQ multiplex PCR reads, yielding one entry per CDR3 protein. The sample includes some 190,000 distinct CDR3 sequences, 90% to 95% seen only once; the top ten take around 0.096%. Specimen: CD4+ T cells from PBMCs. These TCRs come from a human donor in good health.

The J gene is TRBJ1-5, the V gene TRBV3-1; 9 bases line up with TRBD1. The V segment lost 4 bases and the J segment 4 bases; nucleotides outside the gene matches: 5. CDR1 LGHDT and CDR2 YNNKEL come from the germline V gene (reference sequence). The CDR3 has 15 amino acids. CDR3 loop: CASSPTGGWNQPQHF. The CDR3 DNA sequence: TGTGCCAGCAGCCCAACAGGGGGCTGGAATCAGCCCCAGCATTTT.

The rearrangement joins TRBV3-1 to TRBJ1-2; D remains ambiguous. There are 14 residues in the CDR3. V was pared by 7 bases and J by 4 bases, with 16 bases between. Germline CDR1 reads LGHDT; CDR2 reads YNNKEL (reference sequence). CDR3 protein: CASTRTARSYGYTF. As DNA, the CDR3 is TGTGCCAGCACCCGGACGGCCCGCAGCTATGGCTACACCTTC.

The chain employs TRBV24-1 and TRBJ2-7; weak D call: TRBD2 (5 bases). Trimming stripped 3 bases from V and 0 bases from J, with 8 bases between. The CDR3 is 14 residues long. Germline V gene data show CDR1 as KGHDR and CDR2 as SFDVKD. The DNA for the CDR3 is TGTGCCACCAGTGATCGAGGGAACTCCTACGAGCAGTACTTC. Translating gives CATSDRGNSYEQYF.

The V gene is TRBV27, the J gene TRBJ2-4; a weak D match, TRBD2 (7 bases). V dropped 0 bases and J dropped 5 bases, with 17 bases sitting between them. CDR3 size: 17 residues. From germline, CDR1 is MNHEY and CDR2 SMNVEV (reference sequence). The CDR3 loop reads CASSLSPARGAQNIQYF. The CDR3 bases are TGTGCCAGCAGTTTATCTCCCGCCCGGGGGGCGCAAAACATTCAGTACTTC.

This clonotype was picked up one time. This sequence joins TRBV7-6 and TRBJ2-1; 9 bases map to TRBD1. V lost 5 bases and J lost 1; bases outside the gene matches: 15. Germline assignment: CDR1 SGHVS and CDR2 FNYEAQ. The CDR3 totals 19 residues. In DNA, the CDR3 is TGTGCCAGCAGCCCCAGGACAGGGGCGGATTTAGCGTCCTACAATGAGCAGTTCTTC. Its protein is CASSPRTGADLASYNEQFF.

This clonotype is a singleton in its sample. The chain uses TRBV5-4 and TRBJ2-1; 7 nucleotides match TRBD1. This CDR3 has 13 amino acids. Germline trimming cut 0 bases from V and 12 bases from J; bases unmatched to any gene: 6. CDR1 and CDR2 from the germline V gene are SGHNT and YYREEE (reference sequence). For the CDR3, the DNA is TGTGCCAGCAGCTTGGGACAGGGTCGTTGGCAGTTCTTC. This gives the protein CASSLGQGRWQFF. Filled out from reference TRBV5-4 and TRBJ2-1, the complete variable domain reads ETGVTQSPTHLIKTRGQQVTLRCSSQSGHNTVSWYQQALGQGPQFIFQYYREEENGRGNFPPRFSGLQFPNYSSELNVNALELDDSALYLCASSLGQGRWQFFGPGTRLTVL.

The gene calls are TRBV19 and TRBJ1-1; unclear D gene. CDR1 and CDR2 from the germline V gene are LNHDA and SQIVND (reference sequence). V was cut by 8 bases and J by 0 bases, with 13 bases left in between. CDR3 length: 14 residues. The CDR3 reads CASSRLIMNTEAFF. CDR3 coding DNA: TGTGCCAGTTCCCGGTTAATCATGAACACTGAAGCTTTCTTT.

This chain uses TRBV3-1 with TRBJ2-2; D ambiguous. V was clipped by 3 bases and J by 2 bases, with 4 bases between them. Looked up from germline, CDR1 is LGHDT and CDR2 is YNNKEL (reference sequence). The CDR3 has 13 amino acids. CDR3 sequence reads: CASSQANTGELFF. In DNA form, the CDR3 reads TGTGCCAGCAGCCAGGCTAACACCGGGGAGCTGTTTTTT.

V and J are TRBV4-1 and TRBJ2-2; the D gene is possibly TRBD2 (6 bases). Germline loops: CDR1 MGHRA, CDR2 YSYEKL. Trimming removed 1 base from V and 6 bases from J, with 9 bases in between. The CDR3 is 14 residues long. The CDR3 sequence is CASSQGGEAGELFF. DNA for the CDR3: TGCGCCAGCAGCCAAGGAGGGGAGGCCGGGGAGCTGTTTTTT.

The rearrangement joins TRBV4-2 to TRBJ1-3; a possible D gene is TRBD1 (6 bases). Germline loops: CDR1 LGHNA, CDR2 YNFKEQ. The CDR3 length is 17 residues. Trimming took off 0 bases at V and 4 bases at J, with 16 bases between the two ends. Here the CDR3 reads CASSQEANGGLGNTIYF. In DNA form, the CDR3 reads TGTGCCAGCAGCCAAGAGGCAAACGGGGGGCTCGGAAACACCATATATTTT.

V and J are TRBV12-3 or TRBV12-4 and TRBJ1-1; D gene uncertain. This CDR3 contains 15 residues. Trimming cost V 6 bases and J 1 base, with 15 bases left between them. The CDR3 nucleotides are TGTGCCAGCAGCCCCATTAAGGCGCAGAACACTGAAGCTTTCTTT. Protein sequence: CASSPIKAQNTEAFF.

The J gene is TRBJ2-3, the V gene TRBV24-1; no clear D. Trimming took 10 bases from V and 6 from J, leaving 10 bases between them. CDR1 and CDR2 (germline): KGHDR, SFDVKD. The CDR3 consists of 11 residues. CDR3 in DNA: TGTGCCACGGCTCAGACCGATACGCAGTATTTT. The encoded protein is CATAQTDTQYF.

The chain couples TRBV13 to TRBJ2-1; D tentatively fits TRBD1 or TRBD2 (5 bases each). Trimming took off 5 bases at V and 7 bases at J, with 24 bases between the two ends. Germline assignment: CDR1 PRHDT and CDR2 FYEKMQ (reference sequence). CDR3 length equals 17 residues. The CDR3: CASSLNSGPVRQNEQFF. The CDR3 DNA follows: TGTGCCAGCAGCCTAAATTCGGGGCCGGTCCGACAAAATGAGCAGTTCTTC.

V usage is TRBV20-1 and J usage is TRBJ2-7, with 9 bases identical to TRBD1. The CDR3 has 14 residues. V lost 6 bases to trimming and J lost 2 bases; unmatched junction nucleotides: 8. Germline CDR1 and CDR2: DFQATT and SNEGSKA (reference sequence). The CDR3 region is CSAVQGAPPYEQYF. The CDR3 DNA reads as TGCAGTGCCGTACAGGGGGCTCCCCCCTACGAGCAGTACTTC.

This clonotype has a handful of counts. This rearrangement joins TRBV4-2 to TRBJ1-6; D remains ambiguous. Germline V lookup: CDR1 LGHNA, CDR2 YNFKEQ. V dropped 0 bases and J dropped 13 bases, with 19 bases sitting between them. The length of the CDR3 is 16 residues. The CDR3: CASSQDEVGPGGPLHF. DNA of the CDR3: TGTGCCAGCAGCCAAGATGAGGTCGGACCCGGCGGGCCCCTCCACTTT.

This chain connects TRBV5-1 to TRBJ1-1; D is undetermined. This CDR3 comprises 14 residues. CDR1 and CDR2 from the germline V gene are SGHRS and YFSETQ. V lost 5 bases and J 1 base, leaving 12 bases between the germline ends. The CDR3 DNA reads TGCGCCAGCAGGAGTAGGGTTGCGAACACTGAAGCTTTCTTT. Its translation is CASRSRVANTEAFF.

The CDR3 reads CASSEAATPYQPQHF. The CDR3 nucleotides are TGTGCCAGCAGTGAAGCGGCGACACCTTATCAGCCCCAGCATTTT. This chain connects TRBV6-1 to TRBJ1-5, with D unclear. Trimming shortened V by 0 bases and J by 5 bases, and 11 bases separated the two germline ends. The CDR3 runs 15 residues. The germline V gene encodes CDR1 MNHNS and CDR2 SASEGT.

The chain combines TRBV14 with TRBJ1-2; D may be TRBD1 (5 bases). V shed 5 bases and J shed 4 bases, with 14 bases lying between them. This CDR3 region has 14 residues. Germline CDR1 reads SGHDN; CDR2 reads FVKESK. CDR3 protein: CASSDGGRLYGYTF. The CDR3 bases are TGTGCCAGCAGCGATGGGGGTAGGCTCTATGGCTACACCTTC.

The chain couples TRBV29-1 to TRBJ2-3, with D perhaps matching TRBD2 (5 bases). V lost 6 bases, J lost 5 bases, and 9 bases lay in between. The CDR3 runs 11 residues. Germline V gene data show CDR1 as SQVTM and CDR2 as ANQGSEA. The CDR3: CSVQREDTQYF. The CDR3 DNA follows: TGCAGCGTCCAGAGGGAAGATACGCAGTATTTT.

J is TRBJ2-3 and V is TRBV5-4, with D perhaps TRBD2 (6 bases). Deletions cut 3 bases from V and 5 bases from J, with 19 bases between. CDR1 and CDR2 (germline): SGHNT, YYREEE (reference sequence). The CDR3 is 16 residues long. The CDR3, as DNA: TGTGCCAGCAGCTCTACCCTGATCCGACTAGGAGATACGCAGTATTTT. This translates into CASSSTLIRLGDTQYF.

The rearrangement links TRBV5-6 to TRBJ1-6; TRBD1 is a possible D gene (5 bases). V was pared by 0 bases and J by 8 bases, with 15 bases between. This CDR3 is built from 16 residues. CDR1 is SGHDT and CDR2 is YYEEEE in the germline V gene. The CDR3 nucleotides are TGTGCCAGCAGCTTGGAAGTTGGGGGGATGGATTCACCCCTCCACTTT. Amino acids: CASSLEVGGMDSPLHF. The full variable domain, completed using reference TRBV5-6 and TRBJ1-6, is DAGVTQSPTHLIKTRGQQVTLRCSPKSGHDTVSWYQQALGQGPQFIFQYYEEEERQRGNFPDRFSGHQFPNYSSELNVNALLLGDSALYLCASSLEVGGMDSPLHFGNGTRLTVT.

The gene calls are TRBV6-1 and TRBJ2-6; D perhaps matches TRBD1 (6 bases). The V end lost 6 bases, the J end lost 1 base, and 22 bases lay between the germline ends. Germline lookup yields CDR1 MNHNS and CDR2 SASEGT. The CDR3 contains 19 residues. The CDR3 region is CASRGFYREVTSGANVLTF. The CDR3 DNA sequence: TGTGCCAGCAGGGGGTTTTACAGGGAAGTGACATCTGGGGCCAACGTCCTGACTTTC.

This chain joins TRBV2 and TRBJ1-5; maybe TRBD1 (5 bases). This CDR3 region has 14 residues. Germline assignment: CDR1 SNHLY and CDR2 FYNNEI. Deletions cut 5 bases from V and 5 bases from J, with 13 bases between. CDR3 sequence: CASSPPRDYQPQHF. The CDR3 DNA sequence: TGTGCCAGCAGTCCTCCCAGGGATTATCAGCCCCAGCATTTT.

J is TRBJ2-2 and V is TRBV9, with 7 bases matching TRBD1. This CDR3 has 15 amino acids. CDR1 and CDR2 from the germline V gene are SGDLS and YYNGEE. The trim removed 0 bases at V and 5 bases at J, leaving 4 bases unmatched. In DNA, the CDR3 is TGTGCCAGCAGCGTAGAGGGGGCGCGAACCGGGGAGCTGTTTTTT. Translated: CASSVEGARTGELFF.

The J gene is TRBJ1-3, the V gene TRBV7-8, with D unresolved. The CDR3 totals 15 residues. Between the trimmed V and J ends, which lost 5 bases and 0 bases, there was a span of 11 bases. Per the germline V gene, CDR1 is SGHVS and CDR2 is FQNEAQ. CDR3 DNA sequence: TGTGCCAGCAGCCGCGCAGGTAGCTCTGGAAACACCATATATTTT. Amino acids: CASSRAGSSGNTIYF. The full variable domain, in which reference TRBV7-8 and TRBJ1-3 provide the parts outside the CDR3, is GAGVSQSPRYKVAKRGQDVALRCDPISGHVSLFWYQQALGQGPEFLTYFQNEAQLDKSGLPSDRFFAERPEGSVSTLKIQRTQQEDSAVYLCASSRAGSSGNTIYFGEGSWLTVV.